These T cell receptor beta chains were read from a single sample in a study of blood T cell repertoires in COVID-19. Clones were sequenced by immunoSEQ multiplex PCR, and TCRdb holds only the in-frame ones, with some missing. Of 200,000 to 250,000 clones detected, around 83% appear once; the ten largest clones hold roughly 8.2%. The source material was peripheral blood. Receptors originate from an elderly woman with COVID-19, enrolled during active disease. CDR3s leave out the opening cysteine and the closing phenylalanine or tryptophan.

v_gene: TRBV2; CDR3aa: ASSGPNRGSSGNTIY
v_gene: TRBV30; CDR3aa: AWSLPGLASYNEQF
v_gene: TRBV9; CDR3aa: ASSVDQQGGETQY
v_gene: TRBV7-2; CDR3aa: ASSLAFGGGGSYEQY
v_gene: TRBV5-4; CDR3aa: ASSPGQGRKTGELF
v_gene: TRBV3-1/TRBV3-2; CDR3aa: ASSPRGGNTIY
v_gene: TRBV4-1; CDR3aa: ASSQDRAFTEAF
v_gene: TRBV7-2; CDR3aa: ASSFSRTTGELF
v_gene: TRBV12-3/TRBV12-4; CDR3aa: ASSFRETQY
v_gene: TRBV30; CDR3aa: AWSVLQREIYNEQF
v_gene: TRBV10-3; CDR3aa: AVQAGAPNNSPLH
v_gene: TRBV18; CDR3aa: ASSPPRVGSTEAF
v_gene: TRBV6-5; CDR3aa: ASIVAGYTEAF
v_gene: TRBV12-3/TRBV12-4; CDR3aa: ASSWFSGRDQF
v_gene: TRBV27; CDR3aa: ASTLRKGGRTDTQY
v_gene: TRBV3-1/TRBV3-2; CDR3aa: ASRPTGSAREQY
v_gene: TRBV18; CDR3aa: ASSPDAGGSSYEQY
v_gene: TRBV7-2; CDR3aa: ASSPGGISHQPQH
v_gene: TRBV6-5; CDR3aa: ASSYTGQGGSYT
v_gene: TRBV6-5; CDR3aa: ASSALQGAGYT
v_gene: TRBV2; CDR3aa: ASSDRGINQPQH
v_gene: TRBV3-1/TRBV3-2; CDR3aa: ASSQDDRGDSPLH